The sample holds many counts of the clone carrying this T cell receptor (beta chain). Its specificity is not known. Authors of the study amplified TCR beta CDR3 regions from RNA transcripts. An initial round of RT-PCR targeting the TCR CDR3 relied on the HTBI primer set. TCRdb re-called the multiplex PCR reads through MiXCR, storing one row per CDR3 protein. Of around 690,000 distinct CDR3 sequences listed, roughly 17% are singletons. This sample was taken from a study of T cells in Graves' hyperthyroidism and ophthalmopathy. Study outcomes and limitations: Ophthalmopathy, as predicted by the model, came a median roughly 6.5 months after the prediction.

This receptor was obtained from a man aged 50 or older with Graves' hyperthyroidism. Sequenced material: blood.

The chain's CDR3 is CAISERGGETQYF. CDR3 bases: TGTGCCATCAGTGAGCGGGGGGGAGAGACCCAGTACTTC. This chain joins TRBV10-3 and TRBJ2-5, with 8 bases aligning to TRBD2. V was pared by 2 bases and J by 4 bases, with 0 bases of the junction left unmatched. This CDR3 has 13 amino acids. Germline V gene sequence: CDR1 ENHRY, CDR2 SYGVKD.